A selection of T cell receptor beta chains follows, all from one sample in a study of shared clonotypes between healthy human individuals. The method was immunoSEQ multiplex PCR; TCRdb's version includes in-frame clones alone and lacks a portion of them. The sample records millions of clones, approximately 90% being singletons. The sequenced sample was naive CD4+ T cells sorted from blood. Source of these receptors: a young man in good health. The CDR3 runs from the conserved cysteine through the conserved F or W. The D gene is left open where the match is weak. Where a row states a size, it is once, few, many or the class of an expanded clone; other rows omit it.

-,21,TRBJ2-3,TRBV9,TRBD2,TGTGCCAGCAGCTCACAACCGGGACTAGCGGGAACGACCGCACTTACAGATACGCAGTATTTT,CASSSQPGLAGTTALTDTQYF
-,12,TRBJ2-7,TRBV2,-,TGTGCCAGCAGTGGGGGGAGGACCGAGCAGTACTTC,CASSGGRTEQYF
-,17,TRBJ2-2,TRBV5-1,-,TGCGCCAGCACCCATCTAGCCGGTCTAACCAAGGGCGGGGAGCTGTTTTTT,CASTHLAGLTKGGELFF
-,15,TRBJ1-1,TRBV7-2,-,TGTGCCAGCAGCCCTGGTGGGGGGGCTGTCACTGAAGCTTTCTTT,CASSPGGGAVTEAFF
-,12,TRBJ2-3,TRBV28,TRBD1,TGTGCCAGCAGTCTCAGGGGGGATACGCAGTATTTT,CASSLRGDTQYF
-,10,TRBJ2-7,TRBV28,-,TGTGCCAGCAGTCACTACGAGCAGTACTTC,CASSHYEQYF
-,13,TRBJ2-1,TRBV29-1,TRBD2,TGCAGCGTTGAACGGGGAGGGAGGAATGAGCAGTTCTTC,CSVERGGRNEQFF
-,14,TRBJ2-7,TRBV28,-,TGTGCCAGCAGTTTAGCCTGGGGTGGCTACGAGCAGTACTTC,CASSLAWGGYEQYF
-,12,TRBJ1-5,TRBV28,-,TGTGCCAGCAGTCCCTCACTCCAGCCCCAGCATTTT,CASSPSLQPQHF
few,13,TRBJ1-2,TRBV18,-,TGTGCCAGCTCACCACAGGGACGAGAGGGCTACACCTTC,CASSPQGREGYTF
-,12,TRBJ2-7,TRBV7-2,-,TGTGCCAGCAGCTTTAGCAGCTACGAGCAGTACTTC,CASSFSSYEQYF
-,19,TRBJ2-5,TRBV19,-,TGTGCCAGTAGTATCCGCCTCGGTGACAGTTTGATCGGTGTGGAGACCCAGTACTTC,CASSIRLGDSLIGVETQYF
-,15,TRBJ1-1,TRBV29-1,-,TGCAGCGTCACATCCTCCTCGGGGGGGAACACTGAAGCTTTCTTT,CSVTSSSGGNTEAFF
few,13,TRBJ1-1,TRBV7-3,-,TGTGCCAGCAGCTTTGGCGGTTACACTGAAGCTTTCTTT,CASSFGGYTEAFF
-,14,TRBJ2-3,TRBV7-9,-,TGTGCCAGCAGCTTGAGCGGTAGCACAGATACGCAGTATTTT,CASSLSGSTDTQYF